The 32 T cell receptor beta chains listed next were all sequenced from one sample in a study of blood T cell repertoires in COVID-19. The repertoire was sequenced with immunoSEQ multiplex PCR; TCRdb's copy has only in-frame clones and lacks some. The sample lists approximately 100,000 clones; about nine tenths were seen once. The sample was peripheral blood. The source of these receptors is a woman of 80 years or more in a cohort sampled during active COVID-19.

The gene calls are TRBV28 and TRBJ1-2; D gene unclear. Germline V gene data show CDR1 as MDHEN and CDR2 as SYDVKM. The CDR3 runs 13 residues. Trimming removed 3 bases from V and 4 bases from J, with 9 bases in between. The CDR3 loop is CASSLRQPYGYTF. Written as DNA, the CDR3 is TGTGCCAGCAGTTTGCGGCAGCCCTATGGCTACACCTTC.

The chain combines TRBV7-8 with TRBJ2-1; the match to TRBD2 covers 9 bases. CDR3 length: 16 amino acids. The ends lost 1 base at V and 7 bases at J; junction bases unmatched: 8. Germline V gives CDR1 SGHVS, CDR2 FQNEAQ. CDR3 sequence reads: CASSLDPAGGSNEQFF. The CDR3 DNA is TGTGCCAGCAGCTTAGATCCAGCGGGGGGTTCAAATGAGCAGTTCTTC. Supplemented by reference TRBV7-8 and TRBJ2-1, the full variable domain reads GAGVSQSPRYKVAKRGQDVALRCDPISGHVSLFWYQQALGQGPEFLTYFQNEAQLDKSGLPSDRFFAERPEGSVSTLKIQRTQQEDSAVYLCASSLDPAGGSNEQFFGPGTRLTVL.

The chain couples TRBV28 to TRBJ2-2, with no clear D. Germline V gene sequence: CDR1 MDHEN, CDR2 SYDVKM. The CDR3 totals 12 residues. Trimming removed 4 bases from V and 3 bases from J, with 3 bases in between. In DNA, the CDR3 is TGTGCCAGCAGTTCAGACACCGGGGAGCTGTTTTTT. It yields the protein CASSSDTGELFF.

This clone was seen just once. This chain uses TRBV7-6 with TRBJ2-2; 8 nucleotides line up with TRBD2. This CDR3 contains 16 residues. J gave up 3 bases and V 1 base, and 4 bases lay outside the gene matches. Germline CDR1 is SGHVS and CDR2 is FNYEAQ. This chain's CDR3 is CASSLGGGGHTGELFF. The CDR3 DNA follows: TGTGCCAGCAGCTTAGGGGGCGGGGGGCACACCGGGGAGCTGTTTTTT.

V is TRBV27 and J is TRBJ2-1; TRBD2 matches at 7 bases. Germline V gene data show CDR1 as MNHEY and CDR2 as SMNVEV (reference sequence). The CDR3 spans 14 residues. The trim removed 4 bases at V and 8 bases at J, leaving 8 bases unmatched. The CDR3 DNA follows: TGTGCCAGCAGTTCTCTTACTAGCGCTGATGAGCAGTTCTTC. Its translation is CASSSLTSADEQFF.

A note on this clone: Germline and junction disagree at one end, which may indicate a read error. The J gene is TRBJ2-3, the V gene TRBV28; 8 bases line up with TRBD2. The CDR3 runs 14 residues. Germline V gene sequence: CDR1 MDHEN, CDR2 SYDVKM. The CDR3 bases are TGTGCCAGCAGTCCGCCGGGACTAGTACCCAACCTCGATTTT. Encoded protein: CASSPPGLVPNLDF.

The chain uses TRBV18 and TRBJ2-3; possible D gene TRBD2, 6 bases. The CDR3 totals 14 residues. V lost 4 bases to trimming and J lost 0 bases, with 8 bases between them. CDR1 and CDR2 from the germline V gene are KGHSH and LQKENI. The CDR3 DNA is TGTGCCAGCTCACTAGCGGCTAGCACAGATACGCAGTATTTT. Translated, it gives CASSLAASTDTQYF.

In its sample, this clone was seen once. The V gene is TRBV9, the J gene TRBJ1-1; D remains unclear. This CDR3 contains 15 residues. V dropped 0 bases and J dropped 5 bases, with 14 bases sitting between them. In germline, CDR1 is SGDLS, CDR2 YYNGEE. The DNA of the CDR3 is TGTGCCAGCAGCGTAGGGGCAGCGGCTGAAACTGAAGCTTTCTTT. The encoded protein is CASSVGAAAETEAFF.

This clone was picked up one time. J is TRBJ2-5 and V is TRBV5-1, with a weak D call TRBD1 (5 bases). CDR3 length: 15 amino acids. Deletions cut 0 bases from V and 2 bases from J, with 11 bases between. From germline, CDR1 is SGHRS and CDR2 YFSETQ. This chain's CDR3 is CASSLVGHMQETQYF. DNA of the CDR3: TGCGCCAGCAGCTTGGTAGGACACATGCAAGAGACCCAGTACTTC.

There are a few counts of this clone. The chain couples TRBV4-1 to TRBJ1-2, with 9 bases that match TRBD1. V trimming: 0 bases; J trimming: 3 bases; junction bases outside the gene matches: 5. The CDR3 consists of 16 residues. Germline CDR1 is MGHRA and CDR2 is YSYEKL. CDR3 coding DNA: TGCGCCAGCAGCCAAGATGACCGACAGGGGGACTATGGCTACACCTTC. Amino acid sequence: CASSQDDRQGDYGYTF.

The V call is TRBV7-3, the J call TRBJ1-2; unclear D gene. The CDR3 extends over 16 amino acids. Germline CDR1 reads SGHTA; CDR2 reads FQGTGA. Between the trimmed V and J ends, which lost 2 bases and 3 bases, there was a span of 16 bases. CDR3 coding DNA: TGTGCCAGCAGCTTACGATCTGACAATCACGACTATGGCTACACCTTC. This sequence encodes CASSLRSDNHDYGYTF.

The J gene is TRBJ2-3, the V gene TRBV30; 10 bases line up with TRBD1. V lost 3 bases to trimming and J lost 2 bases; unmatched junction nucleotides: 5. From germline, CDR1 is GTSNPN and CDR2 SVGIG (reference sequence). CDR3 length equals 15 residues. The CDR3 protein is CAWSGGQGNTDTQYF. As DNA, the CDR3 is TGTGCCTGGAGCGGGGGACAGGGGAACACAGATACGCAGTATTTT.

V usage is TRBV27 and J usage is TRBJ2-7; 7 nucleotides align to TRBD1. In germline, CDR1 is MNHEY, CDR2 SMNVEV (reference sequence). Trimming cost V 4 bases and J 7 bases; bases outside gene matches: 16. The CDR3 consists of 16 residues. CDR3 sequence reads: CASSSSGTDYVREQYF. The CDR3 DNA sequence: TGTGCCAGCAGTTCGTCCGGGACAGACTACGTAAGGGAGCAGTACTTC.

The CDR3 region has the DNA TGCGCCAGCAGCTCCGCCGGGGGGGGGCCAGATACGCAGTATTTT. It translates to CASSSAGGGPDTQYF. The chain combines TRBV5-1 with TRBJ2-3, with 8 bases lining up with TRBD2. The CDR3 runs to 15 residues. Germline values: CDR1 SGHRS, CDR2 YFSETQ. The V gene end was trimmed by 3 bases and the J gene end by 4 bases; junction bases not matched to a gene: 7.

The chain carries TRBV7-2 and TRBJ1-6; the D gene is possibly TRBD1 (5 bases). Trimming took off 1 base at V and 9 bases at J, with 13 bases between the two ends. The CDR3 runs to 15 residues. CDR1 is SGHTA and CDR2 is FQGNSA in the germline V gene. The CDR3: CASSLVRQGSSPLHF. CDR3 bases: TGTGCCAGCAGCTTAGTTCGGCAGGGTAGTTCACCCCTCCACTTT.

The V call is TRBV7-9, the J call TRBJ1-1, with D possibly matching TRBD1 (5 bases). Trimming removed 5 bases at V and 7 bases at J, with 14 bases between. The length of the CDR3 is 13 residues. CDR1 SEHNR and CDR2 FQNEAQ come from the germline V gene (reference sequence). The CDR3 region has the DNA TGTGCCAGCAGCCCAGATGGGGCATATGAAGCTTTCTTT. This translates into CASSPDGAYEAFF.

The chain recombines TRBV29-1 with TRBJ2-3; no clear D. Trimming cost V 7 bases and J 14 bases, with 19 bases left between them. CDR1 is SQVTM and CDR2 is ANQGSEA in the germline V gene. CDR3 length: 11 residues. Written as DNA, the CDR3 is TGCAGCGCGTTCGAGGCTAACGGAGTGTATTTT. Its protein product is CSAFEANGVYF.

The chain uses TRBV10-3 and TRBJ2-7; a possible D gene is TRBD1 (5 bases). V was clipped by 6 bases and J by 3 bases, with 9 bases between them. From germline, CDR1 is ENHRY and CDR2 SYGVKD. This CDR3 region has 12 residues. The CDR3 coding sequence is TGTGCCATCAGCCCAGGGATCTACGAGCAGTACTTC. Protein: CAISPGIYEQYF.

A note on this clone: The junction departs from germline at one end; a sequencing error may be responsible. This chain connects TRBV3-1 (or the pseudogene TRBV3-2) to TRBJ2-1; D is unresolved. The CDR3 has 12 amino acids. CDR1 is LGHDT, CDR2 YNNKEL, per germline (reference sequence). The CDR3 sequence: CASTQIGNEQFF. In DNA, the CDR3 is TGTGCCAGCACCCAAATCGGCAATGAGCAGTTCTTC.

The V call is TRBV28, the J call TRBJ2-3, with TRBD2 matching 9 bases. This CDR3 spans 14 amino acids. In germline, CDR1 is MDHEN, CDR2 SYDVKM. V was clipped by 6 bases and J by 3 bases; unmatched bases: 4. The CDR3 nucleotides read TGTGCCAGCAGCTCTAGCGGGACTACAGATACGCAGTATTTT. Translated, it gives CASSSSGTTDTQYF.

The chain has TRBV9 and TRBJ2-1; a possible D gene is TRBD1 (6 bases). V was shortened by 4 bases and J by 5 bases, with 28 bases between the two germline ends. CDR1 and CDR2 (germline): SGDLS, YYNGEE. CDR3 length equals 19 residues. CDR3 sequence (DNA): TGTGCCAGCAGCAGAAGGGGGAAATCGAGCCCAATTCGTGACAATGAGCAGTTCTTC. As protein: CASSRRGKSSPIRDNEQFF. Together with reference TRBV9 and TRBJ2-1, the CDR3 gives the full variable domain: DSGVTQTPKHLITATGQRVTLRCSPRSGDLSVYWYQQSLDQGLQFLIQYYNGEERAKGNILERFSAQQFPDLHSELNLSSLELGDSALYFCASSRRGKSSPIRDNEQFFGPGTRLTVL.

The chain couples TRBV7-9 to TRBJ2-3, with 9 bases lining up with TRBD1. V shed 5 bases, J shed 1 base, and the junction held 10 bases outside the gene matches. The CDR3 covers 17 residues. Germline assignment: CDR1 SEHNR and CDR2 FQNEAQ (reference sequence). In DNA, the CDR3 is TGTGCCAGCAGCCCAAGGGGCGGGACAGGGCGCACAGATACGCAGTATTTT. Encoded protein: CASSPRGGTGRTDTQYF.

The J gene is TRBJ2-1, the V gene TRBV10-2; 8 bases match TRBD2. There are 14 residues in the CDR3. The V segment lost 6 bases and the J segment 4 bases; nucleotides outside the gene matches: 5. Per the germline V gene, CDR1 is WSHSY and CDR2 is SAAADI. The CDR3 loop reads CASRGTGGYNEQFF. The CDR3 DNA reads TGCGCCAGCAGGGGGACGGGGGGGTACAATGAGCAGTTCTTC.

The CDR3 region has the DNA TGTGCCAGCTCACCGCCAAGCGGGAAGGAGACCCAGTACTTC. This encodes CASSPPSGKETQYF. The chain couples TRBV18 to TRBJ2-5; 7 bases are shared with TRBD2. The V and J ends lost 3 bases and 5 bases, in that order; junction bases with no gene match: 6. CDR1 and CDR2 (germline): KGHSH, LQKENI. The CDR3 spans 14 residues.

The chain employs TRBV6-1 and TRBJ2-3, with D perhaps matching TRBD1 (5 bases). The germline V gene encodes CDR1 MNHNS and CDR2 SASEGT. CDR3 size: 14 residues. V was clipped by 3 bases and J by 2 bases, with 9 bases between them. CDR3 sequence reads: CASSDRTLTDTQYF. The CDR3 DNA follows: TGTGCCAGCAGTGACCGGACACTCACAGATACGCAGTATTTT.

V gene TRBV18 combines with J gene TRBJ2-5, with D perhaps matching TRBD2 (6 bases). The CDR3 has 13 amino acids. V lost 6 bases, J lost 5 bases, and 13 bases lay in between. Germline assignment: CDR1 KGHSH and CDR2 LQKENI. The DNA of the CDR3 is TGTGCCAGCTCCCTCACAAGCGGGGAGACCCAGTACTTC. It yields the protein CASSLTSGETQYF.

This sequence joins TRBV27 and TRBJ2-7, with D possibly being TRBD1 (5 bases). There are 13 residues in the CDR3. Looked up from germline, CDR1 is MNHEY and CDR2 is SMNVEV (reference sequence). With 8 bases removed from V and 5 bases from J, the gap between germline ends came to 16 bases. CDR3 nucleotide sequence: TGTGCCAGCCTCGGCTTCAGGGAAAACGAGCAGTACTTC. This translates into CASLGFRENEQYF.

The chain links TRBV7-2 to TRBJ1-1, with a tentative D call TRBD1 (5 bases). Germline V lookup: CDR1 SGHTA, CDR2 FQGNSA. V lost 2 bases to trimming and J lost 7 bases, with 11 bases between them. The CDR3 is 13 amino acids. Written as DNA, the CDR3 is TGTGCCAGCAGCTTAAGGTGGGGGGGTGAAGCTTTCTTT. Translation: CASSLRWGGEAFF.

The chain joins TRBV6-5 to TRBJ2-1; TRBD1 matches 7 bases. The CDR3 consists of 15 residues. The germline gives CDR1 MNHEY, CDR2 SVGAGI. Trimming at V came to 2 bases and at J to 4 bases, leaving 5 bases not matched to a gene. In DNA form, the CDR3 reads TGTGCCAGCAGTTACGGACAGGAGTGGTACAATGAGCAGTTCTTC. Translation: CASSYGQEWYNEQFF.

J is TRBJ2-1 and V is TRBV5-1; D call uncertain. In germline, CDR1 is SGHRS, CDR2 YFSETQ. The CDR3 is 14 residues long. Trimming pared 0 bases from V and 4 bases from J, leaving 8 bases between. The CDR3 DNA follows: TGCGCCAGCAGCTTGGGCGGCGAGTACAATGAGCAGTTCTTC. Translation gives CASSLGGEYNEQFF.

The chain links TRBV11-2 to TRBJ1-2; a weak D match, TRBD1 (6 bases). V was cut by 5 bases and J by 2 bases, with 9 bases left in between. CDR1 and CDR2 (germline): SGHAT, FQNNGV. CDR3 length equals 13 residues. The chain's CDR3 is CASSQGQNYGYTF. In DNA, the CDR3 is TGTGCCAGCAGCCAGGGACAAAACTATGGCTACACCTTC.

The genes are TRBV7-9 and TRBJ1-1, with D unclear. The CDR3 extends over 13 amino acids. Trimming stripped 8 bases from V and 0 bases from J, with 10 bases between. Per the germline V gene, CDR1 is SEHNR and CDR2 is FQNEAQ (reference sequence). CDR3 nucleotides: TGTGCCAGCCGTTTAGACTTGAACACTGAAGCTTTCTTT. This sequence encodes CASRLDLNTEAFF.